These 25 T cell receptor beta chains share one sample of origin, sequenced in a study of tumor-infiltrating lymphocytes in oesophageal squamous cell carcinoma. TCRdb ran MiXCR on the PCR reads and lists one entry per CDR3 protein. Among around 13,000 distinct CDR3 sequences, over 50% were seen once, and the ten largest hold 28%. Input material: esophageal tumor tissue. These receptors were obtained from a female donor with esophageal squamous cell carcinoma.

This clonotype is deemed medium-sized. It may be a read error: a sequence one base away is much more abundant. V usage is TRBV7-9 and J usage is TRBJ2-1; 9 nucleotides agree with TRBD2. Gene TRBJ2-7 matches the end of the DNA better, so the J call may be wrong. Per the germline V gene, CDR1 is SEHNR and CDR2 is FQNEAQ (reference sequence). The CDR3 loop spans 14 amino acids. CDR3 sequence (DNA): TGTGCCAAGTCGAGGCTAGCGGGGTACAATGAGCAGTACTTC. Amino acids: CAKSRLAGYNEQYF.

This sequence joins TRBV12-3 or TRBV12-4 and TRBJ1-2; D is ambiguous. The CDR3 extends over 13 amino acids. V lost 6 bases and J lost 2, with 10 bases in between. CDR3 DNA: TGTGCCAGCAGCCGTCCCAGGAACTATGGCTACACCTTC. This codes for CASSRPRNYGYTF.

This chain links TRBV7-3 with TRBJ2-1; 8 nucleotides match TRBD2. J lost 3 bases, V lost 2 bases, and 0 bases had no gene match. The CDR3 totals 14 residues. Germline CDR1 reads SGHTA; CDR2 reads FQGTGA. Here the CDR3 DNA reads TGTGCCAGCAGCTTAGGGACTAGCTACAATGAGCAGTTCTTC. Translation gives CASSLGTSYNEQFF.

This clonotype was detected ten times or more. This chain joins TRBV2 and TRBJ2-3; a weak D match, TRBD1 (6 bases). Germline V CDR1 and CDR2: SNHLY, FYNNEI. V dropped 6 bases and J dropped 1 base, with 11 bases sitting between them. CDR3 length: 14 amino acids. The CDR3 here is CASSEQGRTDTQYF. CDR3 sequence (DNA): TGTGCCAGCAGCGAACAGGGTCGCACAGATACGCAGTATTTT.

The chain joins TRBV11-1 to TRBJ2-5, with 9 bases lining up with TRBD2. The DNA end is more similar to TRBJ2-1, so the J call may be wrong. Germline assignment: CDR1 SGHAT and CDR2 FQDESV (reference sequence). The CDR3 is 14 residues long. CDR3 region: CASSTSGPTYEQFF. In DNA form, the CDR3 reads TGTGCCAGCAGCACTAGCGGGCCTACCTACGAGCAGTTCTTC.

The chain couples TRBV12-3 or TRBV12-4 to TRBJ2-5; the D is unclear. TRBJ2-7 explains the end of the DNA better; the J call may be wrong. This CDR3 has 15 residues. The CDR3 DNA reads as TGTGCCAGCAGTTTTGCTCTACGGAGCTCCTACGAGCAGTACTTC. Translation: CASSFALRSSYEQYF.

This clonotype is categorized as medium-sized. The V gene is TRBV12-3 or TRBV12-4, the J gene TRBJ1-5, with a tentative D call TRBD1 (5 bases). The CDR3 is made up of 17 amino acids. Trimming cost V 5 bases and J 2 bases, with 19 bases left between them. The CDR3 sequence is CASSLRGGGSGNQPQHF. The CDR3 DNA is TGTGCCAGCAGTCTTCGGGGGGGGGGAAGCGGCAATCAGCCCCAGCATTTT.

By its share, this clonotype is medium-sized. It may be a read error: a sequence one base away is much more abundant. The chain has TRBV7-2 and TRBJ2-3; possible D gene TRBD2, 5 bases. The length of the CDR3 is 15 residues. CDR1 and CDR2 from the germline V gene are SGHTA and FQGNSA. Trimming left V 2 bases short and J 14 bases short, with 23 bases between. CDR3 protein: CASSLSYEYTGELYF. The CDR3 nucleotides read TGTGCCAGCAGCTTATCCTATGAATACACCGGGGAGCTGTATTTT.

Concerning this clonotype: The junction departs from germline at one end; a sequencing error may be responsible. The chain uses TRBV7-6 and TRBJ2-7, with no clear D. The length of the CDR3 is 13 residues. Germline V lookup: CDR1 SGHVS, CDR2 FNYEAQ. The CDR3 coding sequence is TGTGCTAGCAGCTTTACTATAGGTAATGAGCAGTACTTC. Its translation: CASSFTIGNEQYF.

This clonotype was observed at least ten times. The genes are TRBV7-6 and TRBJ2-1; D call uncertain. The germline V gene has CDR1 SGHVS and CDR2 FNYEAQ. V was cut by 2 bases and J by 7 bases, with 6 bases left in between. The CDR3 runs 12 residues. The CDR3 reads CASSLPGNEQFF. The CDR3 coding sequence is TGTGCCAGCAGCTTACCCGGGAATGAGCAGTTCTTC.

The chain links TRBV12-3 or TRBV12-4 to TRBJ2-7; 11 positions match TRBD2. The J call is uncertain, as TRBJ2-5 better fits the DNA end. This CDR3 is 14 amino acids long. The CDR3 DNA is TGTGCCAGCAGGGCCGGGACTAGCGGATCGACCCAGTACTTC. The encoded protein is CASRAGTSGSTQYF.

V usage is TRBV6-6 and J usage is TRBJ2-3; D is undetermined. CDR3 length: 13 amino acids. Looked up from germline, CDR1 is MNHNY and CDR2 is SVGAGI (reference sequence). Trimming stripped 8 bases from V and 3 bases from J, with 12 bases between. The CDR3 protein is CASGAPRTDTQYF. CDR3 coding DNA: TGTGCCAGCGGAGCGCCGAGGACAGATACGCAGTATTTT.

About this clonotype itself: No conserved phenylalanine or tryptophan ends this CDR3, so it is likely a read error. Because the CDR3's place on the DNA is in doubt, the DNA is left out and the CDR3 is given as listed by TCRdb. The CDR3 loop is CASGTRAPRDNEQFFGA. The chain joins TRBV7-9 to TRBJ2-6; the table's D gene call, TRBD1, was not cross checked with the DNA. Per germline, CDR1 SEHNR and CDR2 FQNEAQ (reference sequence). The CDR3 is 17 amino acids in total, end residues counted.

Concerning this clonotype: Because it lacks the conserved phenylalanine or tryptophan at the end, this CDR3 is likely a read error. The DNA is left out, because the CDR3 cannot be placed on it with certainty; the CDR3 is given as TCRdb lists it. V is TRBV7-2 and J is TRBJ2-7. Inclusive of both ends, the CDR3 amounts to 8 amino acids. From germline, CDR1 is SGHTA and CDR2 FQGNSA. This chain's CDR3 is CASSLVGP.

This clonotype has ten or more counts. The gene calls are TRBV7-9 and TRBJ2-2, with 10 bases identical to TRBD1. The germline V gene encodes CDR1 SEHNR and CDR2 FQNEAQ (reference sequence). The CDR3 consists of 15 residues. Trimming at V came to 5 bases and at J to 4 bases, leaving 4 bases not matched to a gene. CDR3 coding DNA: TGTGCCAGCAGCCCCGGGACAGGGGTCACCGGGGAGCTGTTTTTT. Translating gives CASSPGTGVTGELFF.

To note about this clonotype: Lacking the conserved final phenylalanine or tryptophan, this CDR3 likely reflects a read error. No DNA is shown, since the ends of the CDR3 on it are uncertain; the CDR3 is the one TCRdb lists. The chain is built from TRBV6-8 and TRBJ2-7; the listed D gene, TRBD1, was not tested against the DNA. The germline gives CDR1 MNHGY, CDR2 SAAAGT. The CDR3 adds up to 18 amino acids, both ends counted. The CDR3 sequence is CASSNPSGGRNYGYTFGS.

For this clonotype: Given a much more abundant clone one base away, this may be a read error. The chain joins TRBV11-3 to TRBJ2-1, with a weak D call TRBD2 (5 bases). The DNA end favors TRBJ2-7, so the J call may be wrong. The CDR3 runs 11 residues. From germline, CDR1 is SGHNT and CDR2 YENEEA. In DNA, the CDR3 is TGTGCCAGCAGCTTGGGAGAAGAGCAGTACTTC. Its translation: CASSLGEEQYF.

This clonotype has only a few counts. A much larger clonotype is one base distant, so this may be a read error. The chain joins TRBV5-1 to TRBJ2-5, with no clear D. The CDR3 loop spans 14 amino acids. Germline CDR1 is SGHRS and CDR2 is YFSETQ. The V end lost 0 bases, the J end lost 11 bases, and 17 bases lay between the germline ends. CDR3 sequence reads: CASSLDVGSNEQYF. The CDR3 bases are TGCGCCAGCAGCTTGGACGTGGGCAGCAATGAGCAGTACTTC.

The chain employs TRBV20-1 and TRBJ2-5; D unresolved. The closer fit of TRBJ2-1 to the DNA end suggests the J call may be wrong. Looked up from germline, CDR1 is DFQATT and CDR2 is SNEGSKA (reference sequence). This CDR3 spans 14 amino acids. CDR3 residues: CSARWSYSYNEQFF. The DNA for the CDR3 is TGCAGTGCTAGATGGAGCTACTCCTACAATGAGCAGTTCTTC.

This chain joins TRBV7-9 and TRBJ2-3; 8 bases fit TRBD1. J lost 4 bases, V lost 5 bases, and 5 bases had no gene match. This CDR3 spans 14 amino acids. Germline V CDR1 and CDR2: SEHNR, FQNEAQ (reference sequence). The CDR3 sequence: CASSTDRGADTQYF. As DNA, the CDR3 is TGTGCCAGCAGCACCGACAGGGGTGCAGATACGCAGTATTTT.

In DNA, the CDR3 is TGTGCCAGCAGGGTCGGGACAACCTACAATGAGCAGTTCTTC. This translates into CASRVGTTYNEQFF. This sequence joins TRBV6-6 and TRBJ2-5; D is perhaps TRBD1 (6 bases). The closer fit of TRBJ2-1 to the DNA end suggests the J call may be wrong. Germline V gene sequence: CDR1 MNHNY, CDR2 SVGAGI (reference sequence). The CDR3 loop spans 14 amino acids.

Comment on this clonotype: Because it lacks the conserved phenylalanine or tryptophan at the end, this CDR3 is likely a read error. The DNA is left out, because the CDR3 cannot be placed on it with certainty; the CDR3 is given as TCRdb lists it. The CDR3 reads CASSWDRAGIQETQYFGP. J is TRBJ2-3 and V is TRBV6-1; the D call TRBD1 from the table was never checked on the DNA. The germline V gene has CDR1 MNHNS and CDR2 SASEGT. The CDR3 comprises 18 residues, both ends counted.

This sequence joins TRBV7-2 and TRBJ2-6, with TRBD2 matching over 8 bases. This CDR3 contains 19 residues. CDR1 is SGHTA, CDR2 FQGNSA, per germline. The trim removed 5 bases at V and 4 bases at J, leaving 16 bases unmatched. CDR3 loop: CASSISGIGFRSGANVLTF. As DNA, the CDR3 is TGTGCCAGCAGCATTAGCGGGATAGGCTTCCGATCCGGGGCCAACGTCCTGACTTTC. Full variable domain (missing parts from reference TRBV7-2 and TRBJ2-6): GAGVSQSPSNKVTEKGKDVELRCDPISGHTALYWYRQSLGQGLEFLIYFQGNSAPDKSGLPSDRFSAERTGGSVSTLTIQRTQQEDSAVYLCASSISGIGFRSGANVLTFGAGSRLTVL.

The V and J genes are TRBV29-1 and TRBJ2-3, with 7 bases identical to TRBD2. The J call may be wrong; the DNA end is better matched by TRBJ2-1. Germline assignment: CDR1 SQVTM and CDR2 ANQGSEA. The CDR3 has 13 residues. CDR3 protein: CSVPGLDPYEQFF. CDR3 bases: TGCAGCGTTCCAGGACTAGATCCTTATGAGCAGTTCTTC.

This clonotype has a handful of counts. This rearrangement joins TRBV6-1 to TRBJ1-4; D is unclear. This CDR3 is built from 12 residues. Per the germline V gene, CDR1 is MNHNS and CDR2 is SASEGT. Trimming left V 3 bases short and J 6 bases short, with 5 bases between. CDR3 bases: TGTGCCAGCAGTGACGGGGATGAAAAACTGTTTTTT. Translation gives CASSDGDEKLFF.